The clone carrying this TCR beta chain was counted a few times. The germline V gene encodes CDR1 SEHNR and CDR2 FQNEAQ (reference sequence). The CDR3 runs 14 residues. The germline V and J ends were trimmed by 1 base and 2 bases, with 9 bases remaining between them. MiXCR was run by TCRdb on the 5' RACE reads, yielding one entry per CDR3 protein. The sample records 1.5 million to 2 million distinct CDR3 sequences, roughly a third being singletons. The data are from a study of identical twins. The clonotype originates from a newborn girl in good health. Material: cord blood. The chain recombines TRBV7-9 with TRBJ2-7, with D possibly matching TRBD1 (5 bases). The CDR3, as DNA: TGTGCCAGCAGCTTAGAAGGGGATACCTACGAGCAGTACTTC. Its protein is CASSLEGDTYEQYF.